The clone carrying this T cell receptor beta chain was seen more than once but under ten times. The antigen remains undetermined. This sample was included in a study of shared clonotypes between healthy human individuals. Study results and limitations: Rarefaction analysis demonstrated incomplete sorted-subset sequencing notwithstanding large depth. It was the few donors that limited the genetic and exposure-history diversity represented. A reduction in generation probabilities was seen for non-shared clonotypes relative to those shared by all four donors. A few donors shared about 4.5% of their naive CD4 clonotypes.

The protocol was immunoSEQ multiplex PCR, while the TCRdb copy is restricted to in-frame clones and leaves out a portion. Of about 680,000 clones listed, around 72% are singletons. The CDR3 has 13 residues. V lost 7 bases and J lost 0, with 9 bases in between. Looked up from germline, CDR1 is SNHLY and CDR2 is FYNNEI. What was sequenced was memory CD4+ T cells sorted from blood. The subset is: CD45RA-negative fraction. The chain links TRBV2 to TRBJ1-1; D uncertain. The receptor was derived from a woman aged 30 to 39 in good health. CDR3 sequence (DNA): TGTGCCAGCACTGGTAGGATGAACACTGAAGCTTTCTTT. Translation gives CASTGRMNTEAFF.